A single sample gave rise to the 11 T cell receptor beta chains below, sequenced in a study of cytomegalovirus exposure and HLA in healthy donors. PCR involved 60 Vbeta and 13 Jbeta primers. Using immunoSEQ multiplex PCR, the repertoire was profiled, and TCRdb retains in-frame clones only, with some absent. In the table there are approximately 70,000 clones, over 70% of which are singletons. The specimen was PBMCs. The receptors were gathered from a human donor in good health.

V usage is TRBV14 and J usage is TRBJ2-2, with 12 bases matching TRBD1. The germline gives CDR1 SGHDN, CDR2 FVKESK. The CDR3 length is 22 residues. V dropped 3 bases and J dropped 2; count of bases not matched to a gene: 19. In nucleotides, the CDR3 is TGTGCCAGCAGCCATGCGGGACAGGGGGCTAGCGGGATCTTCCGAAACACCGGGGAGCTGTTTTTT. Amino acid sequence: CASSHAGQGASGIFRNTGELFF.

This sequence joins TRBV4-2 and TRBJ1-2; no clear D. Trimming left V 0 bases short and J 5 bases short, with 16 bases between. CDR1 and CDR2 from the germline V gene are LGHNA and YNFKEQ. This CDR3 comprises 16 residues. The CDR3 region has the DNA TGTGCCAGCAGCCAAGATTATAAACAATCAATGTATGGCTACACCTTC. It codes for CASSQDYKQSMYGYTF.

The V gene is TRBV5-1, the J gene TRBJ1-1; D possibly corresponds to TRBD1 (5 bases). Trimming left V 0 bases short and J 1 base short, with 7 bases between. There are 14 residues in the CDR3. CDR1 and CDR2 (germline): SGHRS, YFSETQ. CDR3 DNA: TGCGCCAGCAGCTTGGCCAGGGAGAACACTGAAGCTTTCTTT. Amino acids: CASSLARENTEAFF.

V is TRBV19 and J is TRBJ1-1; possible D gene TRBD1, 5 bases. This CDR3 is built from 14 residues. The germline V gene has CDR1 LNHDA and CDR2 SQIVND (reference sequence). Trimming removed 3 bases from V and 6 bases from J, with 14 bases in between. As DNA, the CDR3 is TGTGCCAGTAGTATGGGGATGGGGGGAGCTGAAGCTTTCTTT. It yields the protein CASSMGMGGAEAFF.

The chain employs TRBV18 and TRBJ2-5; the match to TRBD1 covers 8 bases. The CDR3 has 13 amino acids. CDR1 is KGHSH, CDR2 LQKENI, per germline. V was pared by 3 bases and J by 6 bases, with 3 bases of the junction left unmatched. This CDR3 reads CASSPDRGQTQYF. The CDR3 DNA reads TGTGCCAGCTCACCTGACAGGGGCCAGACCCAGTACTTC.

This chain links TRBV12-5 with TRBJ2-1; D is perhaps TRBD2 (5 bases). Germline V lookup: CDR1 LGHNT, CDR2 FRNRAP. This CDR3 spans 14 amino acids. V lost 2 bases and J 9 bases, leaving 14 bases between the germline ends. DNA of the CDR3: TGTGCTAGTGGTTTGCCCCGAGAGGGAAGTGAGCAGTTCTTC. This sequence encodes CASGLPREGSEQFF.

This chain connects TRBV2 to TRBJ1-5; 11 nucleotides line up with TRBD1. V shed 6 bases, J shed 1 base, and the junction held 2 bases outside the gene matches. The CDR3 has 15 amino acids. Germline V gene lookup returns CDR1 SNHLY and CDR2 FYNNEI. The CDR3 reads CASSGTGGSNQPQHF. For the CDR3, the DNA is TGTGCCAGCAGCGGGACAGGGGGGAGCAATCAGCCCCAGCATTTT.

The V call is TRBV5-1, the J call TRBJ2-7; 7 nucleotides align to TRBD1. Trimming removed 1 base from V and 5 bases from J; junction bases left unmatched: 6. Germline assignment: CDR1 SGHRS and CDR2 YFSETQ. The CDR3 consists of 14 residues. The CDR3, as DNA: TGCGCCAGCAGCTTGTCAGGGGGTGTGAACGAGCAGTACTTC. It encodes CASSLSGGVNEQYF.

Comments on this clone: The junction differs from germline at one of its ends, possibly a read error. The J gene is TRBJ2-3, the V gene TRBV7-3, with D maybe TRBD1 (6 bases). The CDR3 is made up of 11 amino acids. CDR1 and CDR2 (germline): SGHTA, FQGTGA. CDR3 DNA: TGTGCCAGCACCGACAGGTCCTCATCGTCTTTT. Encoded protein: CASTDRSSSSF.

For the CDR3, the DNA is TGTGCCAGCAGTGATCTACCAGGGATGAGGAACACTGAAGCTTTCTTT. Translation: CASSDLPGMRNTEAFF. The chain couples TRBV2 to TRBJ1-1, with a tentative D call TRBD1 (5 bases). Germline CDR1 and CDR2: SNHLY and FYNNEI. The CDR3 length is 16 residues. Trimming pared 3 bases from V and 1 base from J, leaving 15 bases between.

This chain links TRBV6-5 with TRBJ1-5; D gene ambiguous. Germline CDR1 reads MNHEY; CDR2 reads SVGAGI. There are 14 residues in the CDR3. Trimming took off 0 bases at V and 5 bases at J, with 8 bases between the two ends. In DNA, the CDR3 is TGTGCCAGCAGTTACTCGGGCAGTCATCAGCCCCAGCATTTT. Protein product: CASSYSGSHQPQHF.